The 28 T cell receptor beta chains below come from one sample, sequenced in a study of regulatory and conventional T cells in RAG deficiency. The repertoire was sequenced with immunoSEQ multiplex PCR; TCRdb's copy has only in-frame clones and lacks some. Here the sample spans tens of thousands of clones, roughly 96% being singletons. Blood CD4+ CD25-low CD127-high conventional T cells supplied the genomic DNA template. This same sample was also taken into another study, of regulatory T cells. That publication notes: Primers: 52 TRBV forward and 13 TRBJ reverse.

The sample comprised CD25- CD4+ T cells sorted from blood. The receptors originated from a human donor in good health.

This rearrangement joins TRBV19 to TRBJ1-4; 9 bases map to TRBD1. Germline V gene lookup returns CDR1 LNHDA and CDR2 SQIVND (reference sequence). There are 15 residues in the CDR3. With V trimmed by 9 bases and J by 4 bases, 9 bases remained unmatched. The CDR3 here is CASIDRGTGNEKLFF. The DNA for the CDR3 is TGTGCCAGCATTGACAGGGGGACTGGTAATGAAAAACTGTTTTTT. Supplemented by reference TRBV19 and TRBJ1-4, the full variable domain reads DGGITQSPKYLFRKEGQNVTLSCEQNLNHDAMYWYRQDPGQGLRLIYYSQIVNDFQKGDIAEGYSVSREKKESFPLTVTSAQKNPTAFYLCASIDRGTGNEKLFFGSGTQLSVL.

The chain employs TRBV4-3 and TRBJ2-3; 10 positions agree with TRBD1. Germline assignment: CDR1 LGHNA and CDR2 YSLEER. V shed 3 bases, J shed 10 bases, and the junction held 4 bases outside the gene matches. This CDR3 contains 13 residues. CDR3 DNA sequence: TGCGCCAGCAGCCAGGAGACAGGGGGCGCGCAGTATTTT. Residues: CASSQETGGAQYF.

CDR3 nucleotide sequence: TGCGCCAGCAGCGATCACTCGACAGGAGACATTCAGTACTTC. It is translated as CASSDHSTGDIQYF. This chain links TRBV5-1 with TRBJ2-4; perhaps TRBD1 as D (6 bases). V lost 4 bases to trimming and J lost 8 bases, with 16 bases between them. CDR1 and CDR2 (germline): SGHRS, YFSETQ. The CDR3 length is 14 residues.

DNA of the CDR3: TGCAGTGCCCCGCACGGAGATACGCAGTATTTT. This sequence encodes CSAPHGDTQYF. The rearrangement links TRBV20-1 to TRBJ2-3; D is ambiguous. Germline V gene sequence: CDR1 DFQATT, CDR2 SNEGSKA (reference sequence). The CDR3 covers 11 residues. Trimming shortened V by 6 bases and J by 5 bases, and 9 bases separated the two germline ends.

The V gene is TRBV6-5, the J gene TRBJ2-5, with D unresolved. This CDR3 has 13 residues. V lost 2 bases and J 2 bases, leaving 6 bases between the germline ends. Germline CDR1 is MNHEY and CDR2 is SVGAGI. The CDR3 region has the DNA TGTGCCAGCAGTTACCGAACTCAAGAGACCCAGTACTTC. Its protein is CASSYRTQETQYF.

The chain carries TRBV10-1 and TRBJ2-7, with 8 bases matching TRBD1. V dropped 2 bases and J dropped 4; count of bases not matched to a gene: 4. This CDR3 has 14 amino acids. Germline lookup yields CDR1 WNHNN and CDR2 SYGVQD (reference sequence). The CDR3 region is CASSEGQGLYEQYF. In nucleotides, the CDR3 is TGCGCCAGCAGTGAGGGACAGGGCCTTTACGAGCAGTACTTC.

CDR3 protein: CASGTGSYGYTF. The CDR3 DNA sequence: TGCGCCAGCGGGACAGGGAGCTATGGCTACACCTTC. The chain has TRBV10-1 and TRBJ1-2, with 9 bases identical to TRBD1. V lost 8 bases and J lost 4; bases outside the gene matches: 2. The CDR3 has 12 amino acids. CDR1 and CDR2 (germline): WNHNN, SYGVQD (reference sequence).

This clone was observed once. This chain connects TRBV15 to TRBJ2-7; D might be TRBD1 (5 bases). The CDR3 runs 16 residues. Trimming took off 4 bases at V and 1 base at J, with 17 bases between the two ends. The V gene's germline CDR1 is LNHNV and CDR2 YYDKDF (reference sequence). CDR3 protein: CATSKTAGQLSYEQYF. The CDR3 bases are TGTGCCACCAGCAAGACGGCCGGACAATTATCCTACGAGCAGTACTTC.

This clone was recorded only once. V is TRBV15 and J is TRBJ1-4, with TRBD1 matching over 7 bases. This CDR3 is built from 15 residues. J lost 3 bases, V lost 3 bases, and 4 bases had no gene match. From germline, CDR1 is LNHNV and CDR2 YYDKDF (reference sequence). The CDR3 region is CATSREQGSNEKLFF. In DNA, the CDR3 is TGTGCCACCAGCAGGGAACAGGGGTCTAATGAAAAACTGTTTTTT.

V is TRBV2 and J is TRBJ2-4, with 10 positions matching TRBD1. The CDR3 is 15 amino acids. V lost 6 bases and J lost 10; bases outside the gene matches: 12. From germline, CDR1 is SNHLY and CDR2 FYNNEI. The CDR3 protein is CASSQTGGAKGIQYF. The CDR3, as DNA: TGTGCCAGCAGCCAGACAGGGGGCGCGAAGGGTATTCAGTACTTC.

V and J are TRBV7-2 and TRBJ2-5, with a weak D call TRBD1 (6 bases). In germline, CDR1 is SGHTA, CDR2 FQGNSA. The CDR3 has 13 amino acids. Between the trimmed V and J ends, which lost 6 bases and 2 bases, there was a span of 10 bases. The CDR3 DNA is TGTGCCAGCAGTTACAGGGTGCAAGAGACCCAGTACTTC. It translates to CASSYRVQETQYF. The whole variable domain, filled in from reference TRBV7-2 and TRBJ2-5, reads GAGVSQSPSNKVTEKGKDVELRCDPISGHTALYWYRQSLGQGLEFLIYFQGNSAPDKSGLPSDRFSAERTGGSVSTLTIQRTQQEDSAVYLCASSYRVQETQYFGPGTRLLVL.

This clone occurred once. This chain connects TRBV2 to TRBJ1-4, with 9 positions matching TRBD1. The CDR3 covers 15 residues. The germline V gene has CDR1 SNHLY and CDR2 FYNNEI. V was pared by 6 bases and J by 8 bases, with 10 bases of the junction left unmatched. CDR3 DNA: TGTGCCAGCAGGAAAACCCGGACAGGGGCCGAAAAACTGTTTTTT. Its translation: CASRKTRTGAEKLFF.

J is TRBJ2-7 and V is TRBV10-3, with 9 bases identical to TRBD2. This CDR3 has 14 amino acids. Germline V lookup: CDR1 ENHRY, CDR2 SYGVKD. Trimming at V came to 10 bases and at J to 1 base, leaving 8 bases not matched to a gene. The CDR3 nucleotides are TGTGCCACCCGAGGGGCGGGAGGGTCCTACGAGCAGTACTTC. Its translation is CATRGAGGSYEQYF.

This sequence joins TRBV4-1 and TRBJ2-7, with D uncertain. CDR3 length: 17 amino acids. The V gene lost 0 bases and the J gene lost 3 bases, with 18 bases spanning the gap. CDR1 and CDR2 from the germline V gene are MGHRA and YSYEKL. The CDR3 loop reads CASSQDLESRDFYEQYF. The CDR3 DNA sequence: TGCGCCAGCAGCCAAGATCTTGAGTCAAGAGACTTCTACGAGCAGTACTTC.

In this sample, this clone turned up once. The chain combines TRBV5-6 with TRBJ2-5; TRBD2 matches at 9 bases. Germline lookup yields CDR1 SGHDT and CDR2 YYEEEE. V shed 4 bases, J shed 4 bases, and the junction held 11 bases outside the gene matches. This CDR3 comprises 16 residues. In DNA, the CDR3 is TGTGCCAGCAGCGAAGACGGGCGCGGGGGGGGAGAGACCCAGTACTTC. Its translation: CASSEDGRGGGETQYF.

The genes are TRBV4-2 and TRBJ1-2; D possibly corresponds to TRBD1 (6 bases). This CDR3 has 14 amino acids. Trimming removed 0 bases at V and 8 bases at J, with 13 bases between. Germline CDR1 is LGHNA and CDR2 is YNFKEQ. As DNA, the CDR3 is TGTGCCAGCAGCCAAGATACAGGGTGGGGAGGCTACACCTTC. It encodes CASSQDTGWGGYTF.

The chain links TRBV11-1 to TRBJ2-3, with 9 bases aligning to TRBD2. This CDR3 spans 14 amino acids. Germline assignment: CDR1 SGHAT and CDR2 FQDESV (reference sequence). The V gene end was trimmed by 7 bases and the J gene end by 4 bases; junction bases not matched to a gene: 6. The CDR3 spells CASTQLAGSDTQYF. The CDR3 region has the DNA TGTGCCAGCACTCAGCTAGCGGGATCAGATACGCAGTATTTT.

The J gene is TRBJ2-5, the V gene TRBV2, with D tentatively TRBD2 (5 bases). The V gene lost 4 bases and the J gene lost 5 bases, with 8 bases spanning the gap. This CDR3 is built from 12 residues. Germline V gives CDR1 SNHLY, CDR2 FYNNEI. The CDR3 sequence: CASSGGEETQYF. Written as DNA, the CDR3 is TGTGCCAGCAGTGGGGGAGAGGAGACCCAGTACTTC.

V gene TRBV30 combines with J gene TRBJ1-4; tentatively, D is TRBD1 (6 bases). The CDR3 spans 14 residues. V lost 3 bases and J 1 base, leaving 9 bases between the germline ends. Germline CDR1 reads GTSNPN; CDR2 reads SVGIG (reference sequence). The CDR3 region has the DNA TGTGCCTGGAGAGTCAGGGGAACTAATGAAAAACTGTTTTTT. This gives the protein CAWRVRGTNEKLFF.

The V and J genes are TRBV19 and TRBJ2-7; D is possibly TRBD1 (5 bases). The CDR3 covers 15 residues. Trimming took off 1 base at V and 1 base at J, with 11 bases between the two ends. CDR1 LNHDA and CDR2 SQIVND come from the germline V gene (reference sequence). CDR3 sequence (DNA): TGTGCCAGTAGTATAGGGGGCTTGGGATCCTACGAGCAGTACTTC. Protein: CASSIGGLGSYEQYF. Combining the CDR3 with reference TRBV19 and TRBJ2-7 gives the whole variable domain DGGITQSPKYLFRKEGQNVTLSCEQNLNHDAMYWYRQDPGQGLRLIYYSQIVNDFQKGDIAEGYSVSREKKESFPLTVTSAQKNPTAFYLCASSIGGLGSYEQYFGPGTRLTVT.

The chain is built from TRBV29-1 and TRBJ2-2; 7 bases match TRBD1. Germline V gene lookup returns CDR1 SQVTM and CDR2 ANQGSEA. The V segment lost 7 bases and the J segment 6 bases; nucleotides outside the gene matches: 11. The CDR3 extends over 14 amino acids. The CDR3 reads CSAKHEQGSGELFF. DNA of the CDR3: TGCAGCGCTAAACACGAACAGGGGTCCGGGGAGCTGTTTTTT.

The chain couples TRBV6-5 to TRBJ2-6; D ambiguous. Trimming removed 6 bases from V and 0 bases from J, with 6 bases in between. The CDR3 has 14 residues. The germline V gene encodes CDR1 MNHEY and CDR2 SVGAGI. This CDR3 is CASSAVSGANVLTF. For the CDR3, the DNA is TGTGCCAGCAGCGCGGTCTCTGGGGCCAACGTCCTGACTTTC.

The CDR3 DNA follows: TGTGCCAGCACCCTAGAGGGGGGGCGCGGTGGCTACACCTTC. This sequence encodes CASTLEGGRGGYTF. The chain uses TRBV6-1 and TRBJ1-2, with TRBD1 as a possible D gene (6 bases). The CDR3 sequence is 14 residues long. The V gene lost 7 bases and the J gene lost 7 bases, with 19 bases spanning the gap. CDR1 MNHNS and CDR2 SASEGT come from the germline V gene.

CDR3 residues: CATSREKGQKGQPQHF. The CDR3 coding sequence is TGTGCCACCAGCAGAGAGAAGGGACAAAAGGGCCAGCCCCAGCATTTT. V and J are TRBV15 and TRBJ1-5; D is perhaps TRBD1 (6 bases). CDR1 and CDR2 (germline): LNHNV, YYDKDF (reference sequence). Trimming took off 0 bases at V and 7 bases at J, with 16 bases between the two ends. The CDR3 contains 16 residues.

There are a few counts of this clone. The chain links TRBV19 to TRBJ1-3; 11 bases map to TRBD1. This CDR3 comprises 15 residues. Germline-derived CDR1 and CDR2 are LNHDA and SQIVND (reference sequence). With V trimmed by 8 bases and J by 2 bases, 5 bases remained unmatched. The CDR3 loop is CASGTGGFAGNTIYF. Here the CDR3 DNA reads TGTGCCAGTGGGACAGGGGGATTTGCTGGAAACACCATATATTTT.

The chain recombines TRBV5-6 with TRBJ2-7, with 10 bases aligning to TRBD2. The CDR3 has 16 amino acids. V was clipped by 1 base and J by 7 bases; unmatched bases: 11. Germline V gene data show CDR1 as SGHDT and CDR2 as YYEEEE. CDR3 region: CASSLWLAGAPIEQYF. CDR3 coding DNA: TGTGCCAGCAGCTTGTGGCTAGCGGGGGCCCCCATAGAGCAGTACTTC. Full variable domain (missing parts from reference TRBV5-6 and TRBJ2-7): DAGVTQSPTHLIKTRGQQVTLRCSPKSGHDTVSWYQQALGQGPQFIFQYYEEEERQRGNFPDRFSGHQFPNYSSELNVNALLLGDSALYLCASSLWLAGAPIEQYFGPGTRLTVT.

The rearrangement uses TRBV11-2 and TRBJ2-5; weak D call: TRBD2 (6 bases). Germline values: CDR1 SGHAT, CDR2 FQNNGV. CDR3 length equals 14 residues. V dropped 1 base and J dropped 5 bases, with 11 bases sitting between them. The CDR3 sequence: CASSLGRGWETQYF. As DNA, the CDR3 is TGTGCCAGCAGCTTAGGGAGGGGTTGGGAGACCCAGTACTTC.

The V and J genes are TRBV5-5 and TRBJ2-5; D is unclear. Trimming took off 7 bases at V and 7 bases at J, with 8 bases between the two ends. Germline values: CDR1 SGHKS, CDR2 YYEKEE (reference sequence). This CDR3 has 10 residues. CDR3 sequence (DNA): TGTGCCAGCGGGCTTGCGACCCAGTACTTC. As protein: CASGLATQYF.